A selection of T cell receptor beta chains follows, all from one sample in a study of Graves' ophthalmopathy and Graves' hyperthyroidism. A single record per CDR3 protein comes from TCRdb applying MiXCR to the multiplex PCR reads. The sample lists roughly 1.1 million distinct CDR3 sequences, approximately 35% occurring once. Source material: peripheral blood or thyroid tissue (not recorded which). The source is an adult man with Graves' hyperthyroidism. Both conserved end residues are part of each CDR3. D genes are given only for firm matches. Only part of the rows carry a size: once, few, many, or a class if the clone is expanded.

v_call	j_call	d_call	clone_size	cdr3_nt	cdr3_aa
TRBV7-6	TRBJ2-7	TRBD1	many	TGTGCCAGCAGCCCCGGGGACAGTTTCTACGAGCAGTACTTC	CASSPGDSFYEQYF
TRBV12-3/TRBV12-4	TRBJ1-1	NA	many	TGTGCCAGCAGTTTAGGGGGGCCCCGAGCTTTCTTT	CASSLGGPRAFF
TRBV11-2	TRBJ1-2	NA	many	TGTGCCAGCAGACTAGCCCTCTCCGGGACCGGCTATGGCTACACCTTC	CASRLALSGTGYGYTF
TRBV9	TRBJ2-7	NA	few	TGTGCCAGCAGCGCCTCCCGGGACGCACATTACGAGCAGTACTTC	CASSASRDAHYEQYF
TRBV6-5	TRBJ2-7	NA	few	TGTGCCAGCTGCGATTACCGGGGGTGCGAGCAGTACTTC	CASCDYRGCEQYF
TRBV7-6	TRBJ1-6	NA	NA	TGTGCCAGCAGCTCCTCGCGGGGTCGATCACCCCTCCACTTT	CASSSSRGRSPLHF
TRBV5-1	TRBJ2-5	TRBD2	few	TGTGCCAGCAGCTGGGGGGGGGGGTCTTCGGAGACCCAGTACTTC	CASSWGGGSSETQYF
TRBV15	TRBJ1-4	TRBD1	many	TGTGCCACCAGCAGAGGTGGGACAGGGCGAGTAGAAAAACTGTTTTTT	CATSRGGTGRVEKLFF
TRBV10-3	TRBJ1-1	NA	many	TGTGCCATCAACGTTGACACGCGGAACACTGAAGCTTTCTTT	CAINVDTRNTEAFF
TRBV10-3	TRBJ2-2	NA	many	TGTGCCATCAGTGAGGTTGTGGGGACGAACACCGGGGAGCTGTTTTTT	CAISEVVGTNTGELFF
TRBV7-2	TRBJ2-7	TRBD1	many	TGTGCCAGCAGCAGGGCGGGGACAGGGACCTACGAGCAGTACTTC	CASSRAGTGTYEQYF
TRBV12-3/TRBV12-4	TRBJ1-4	NA	few	TGTGCCAGCAGTTTAGGGACCCCAGGGAGGAAACTGTTTTTT	CASSLGTPGRKLFF
TRBV3-1	TRBJ2-5	NA	few	TGTGCCAGCAGCGCACTGTTTCGAGGGCAGACCCAGTACTTC	CASSALFRGQTQYF
TRBV15	TRBJ2-3	NA	NA	TGTGCCACCAAGGCGTTCGGCACAGATACGCAGTATTTT	CATKAFGTDTQYF
TRBV6-5	TRBJ1-2	NA	many	TGTGCCAGCAGTCCTACCATCGGACAGAGAGACTATGGCTACACCTTC	CASSPTIGQRDYGYTF
TRBV7-9	TRBJ2-7	NA	NA	TGTGCCAGCAGCTTAGCGCTTCCAGGATACGAGCAGTACTTC	CASSLALPGYEQYF
TRBV10-2	TRBJ2-7	NA	many	TGCGCCAGCAGTTCCAGACAGTTCTACGAGCAGTACTTC	CASSSRQFYEQYF
TRBV2	TRBJ2-3	TRBD1	NA	TGTGCCAGCAGGGACCCCGGGACAGGGAGAGGGACAGATACGCAGTATTTT	CASRDPGTGRGTDTQYF
TRBV29-1	TRBJ1-2	NA	NA	TGCAGCGTCGCGGGTCTCGGCTATGGCTACACCTTC	CSVAGLGYGYTF
TRBV12-3/TRBV12-4	TRBJ1-2	NA	many	TGTGCCAGCAGTTGGAAGGACTATGGCTACACCTTC	CASSWKDYGYTF
TRBV13	TRBJ2-7	TRBD2	many	TGTGCCAGCAGCTTATCGGGACTAGCCAGCCACGAGCAGTACTTC	CASSLSGLASHEQYF
TRBV7-8	TRBJ1-6	NA	few	TGTGCCAGCAGCTTATTTCCCCCGGCGACTTCTAATTCACCCCTCCACTTT	CASSLFPPATSNSPLHF
TRBV6-5	TRBJ2-2	NA	NA	TGTGCCAACAGCCCCAGTAAGGTCGGGGAGCTGTTTTTT	CANSPSKVGELFF
TRBV20-1	TRBJ1-5	NA	NA	TGCAGTGCTAGGCGGGGGGGGAGGGAGACCCAGCATTTT	CSARRGGRETQHF
TRBV20-1	TRBJ2-5	NA	many	TGCAGTGCTAGTCGGTGGACCCAAGAGACCCAGTACTTC	CSASRWTQETQYF
TRBV6-5	TRBJ1-2	TRBD1	many	TGTGCCAGCAGAAAGGACAGGGGTGGTGGCTACACCTTC	CASRKDRGGGYTF
TRBV25-1	TRBJ1-2	TRBD1	NA	TGTGCCAGCACGACCAGGGACAGCTATGGCTACACCTTC	CASTTRDSYGYTF
TRBV7-8	TRBJ2-7	NA	many	TGTGCCAGCAGCTTAGCCATGGGCGAGCAGTACTTC	CASSLAMGEQYF
TRBV5-1	TRBJ1-2	TRBD1	many	TGCGCCAGCAGCCTGAGGACAGGAAATAACTATGGCTACACCTTC	CASSLRTGNNYGYTF
TRBV29-1	TRBJ1-1	NA	many	TGCAGCGTTGTCCGGCCCGTTGGCACTGAAGCTTTCTTT	CSVVRPVGTEAFF
TRBV7-9	TRBJ2-5	TRBD2	once	TGTGCCAGCAGACGGACTAGCGGGAGCCGAGGGAGGGTGCTCCAAGAGACCCAGTACTTC	CASRRTSGSRGRVLQETQYF
TRBV7-2	TRBJ2-2	NA	NA	TGTGCCAGTACCCGTGGGGCAGGGATGATTCTACGGGAGCTGTTTTTT	CASTRGAGMILRELFF
TRBV6-5	TRBJ2-7	NA	many	TGTGCCAGCAGTACCCCCGGGACATACTACGAGCAGTACTTC	CASSTPGTYYEQYF
TRBV19	TRBJ2-2	TRBD1	many	TGTGCCAGTAGTATCCCGACAGGGGGCCACGGGGAGCTGTTTTTT	CASSIPTGGHGELFF
TRBV2	TRBJ2-7	NA	many	TGTGCCAGCAGTGAAGCGGGACGGGGCTCCTACGAGCAGTACTTC	CASSEAGRGSYEQYF
TRBV4-3	TRBJ1-5	NA	many	TGCGCCAGCAGCCAAGAAGGTGGCGGGCAGCCCCAGCATTTT	CASSQEGGGQPQHF
TRBV10-3	TRBJ1-2	NA	many	TGTGCCATCAGTGAGGGTCAGGAATTAAACTATGGCTACACCTTC	CAISEGQELNYGYTF